The clone carrying this T cell receptor (beta chain) was recorded once. The data are from a study of T-cell reconstitution after alpha-beta-depleted transplantation in children. A TCRbeta library incorporating unique molecular identifiers was prepared. TCRdb reanalysed the PCR reads using MiXCR and keeps one entry per CDR3 protein. The sample consists of just under 250,000 distinct CDR3 sequences, roughly 26% of them appearing once. Germline V CDR1 and CDR2: MNHEY, SVGEGT. The CDR3 length is 14 residues. The trim removed 7 bases at V and 3 bases at J, leaving 8 bases unmatched. The TCR comes from a girl aged 2-9 years with Fanconi anemia, due to receive a stem cell transplant. This sample comprised PBMCs, obtained before TCRalphabeta/CD19-depleted stem cell transplant. The chain is built from TRBV6-2 or TRBV6-3 and TRBJ1-1; 7 bases fit TRBD1. The CDR3 DNA follows: TGTGCCAGCACCTACAACAGGGGTTACACTGAAGCTTTCTTT. It translates to CASTYNRGYTEAFF.